This T cell receptor beta chain is from a study of blood T cells in healthy people across ages. The germline gives CDR1 SGHKS, CDR2 YYEKEE (reference sequence). Trimming took off 0 bases at V and 6 bases at J, with 12 bases between the two ends. The CDR3 contains 14 residues. Through a sample-barcoded 5' primer and a J-beta primer mix, a second PCR was run for 7 to 11 cycles. Tagging of each cDNA molecule was performed by a template-switch adaptor with 12 random nucleotides. TCRdb redid the calling of the 5' RACE reads with MiXCR, one entry per CDR3 protein. The top ten clones hold 6.5% to 8.5% of a sample with about 1.4 million distinct CDR3 sequences, around 59% of them seen once.

Sequences were obtained from blood. V gene TRBV5-5 combines with J gene TRBJ1-2, with D hard to call. The sequence derives from a man in his late teens or twenties in good health. The CDR3 spells CASSLESSVHGYTF. The CDR3 DNA follows: TGTGCCAGCAGCTTGGAAAGTTCAGTTCATGGCTACACCTTC.